This entry lists 28 T cell receptor beta chains sequenced from one sample in a study of blood T cell repertoires in COVID-19. The data were produced by immunoSEQ multiplex PCR, yet TCRdb's version contains in-frame clones alone and is incomplete. The profile shows 120,000 or so clones, over 75% of them singletons. The material sequenced was peripheral blood. Receptors originate from a woman at least 80 years old with acute or convalescent COVID-19.

The chain combines TRBV5-1 with TRBJ2-1, with D perhaps matching TRBD2 (5 bases). V gave up 0 bases and J gave up 2 bases, with 9 bases separating them. Germline-derived CDR1 and CDR2 are SGHRS and YFSETQ. The CDR3 has 15 amino acids. CDR3 sequence reads: CASSLAGSAYNEQFF. The CDR3, as DNA: TGCGCCAGCAGCTTGGCGGGGTCAGCCTACAATGAGCAGTTCTTC.

The chain has TRBV28 and TRBJ2-1; 15 bases line up with TRBD2. Germline loops: CDR1 MDHEN, CDR2 SYDVKM. The trim removed 10 bases at V and 7 bases at J, leaving 5 bases unmatched. The CDR3 runs to 14 residues. CDR3 sequence reads: CATKGTSGRNEQFF. DNA for the CDR3: TGTGCCACCAAAGGGACTAGCGGGAGGAATGAGCAGTTCTTC.

The J gene is TRBJ1-4, the V gene TRBV11-2, with 10 bases that match TRBD1. Germline V gene lookup returns CDR1 SGHAT and CDR2 FQNNGV. V lost 5 bases to trimming and J lost 11 bases; unmatched junction nucleotides: 5. The CDR3 spans 13 residues. The CDR3 is CASSPDRGDKLFF. The CDR3 nucleotides read TGTGCCAGCAGCCCGGACAGGGGGGATAAACTGTTTTTT.

The CDR3 loop is CASSDAGGGYTF. CDR3 nucleotide sequence: TGTGCCAGCAGTGACGCCGGCGGTGGCTACACCTTC. This rearrangement joins TRBV6-4 to TRBJ1-2; no definite D call. CDR1 is MRHNA and CDR2 is SNTAGT in the germline V gene. The CDR3 is 12 residues long. V was pared by 2 bases and J by 7 bases, with 8 bases between.

This chain uses TRBV3-1 (or the pseudogene TRBV3-2) with TRBJ2-7, with 8 bases fitting TRBD1. CDR1 and CDR2 from the germline V gene are LGHDT and YNNKEL (reference sequence). V shed 5 bases, J shed 7 bases, and the junction held 10 bases outside the gene matches. The CDR3 has 14 residues. CDR3 sequence: CASSLQGGKEEQYF. The CDR3 coding sequence is TGTGCCAGCAGCTTACAGGGGGGAAAGGAAGAGCAGTACTTC.

The V call is TRBV18, the J call TRBJ1-5; no clear D. The ends were cut back, 4 bases at V and 0 bases at J, with 7 bases in the middle. Germline loops: CDR1 KGHSH, CDR2 LQKENI. The CDR3 covers 14 residues. The CDR3: CASSREFSNQPQHF. CDR3 bases: TGTGCCAGCTCACGAGAATTTAGCAATCAGCCCCAGCATTTT.

This chain links TRBV28 with TRBJ2-3, with 10 nucleotides matching TRBD2. Germline trimming cut 5 bases from V and 5 bases from J; bases unmatched to any gene: 7. The CDR3 consists of 15 residues. Per germline, CDR1 MDHEN and CDR2 SYDVKM. The CDR3 reads CASSLVAGGQDTQYF. The CDR3 DNA reads as TGTGCCAGCAGTCTAGTAGCGGGGGGACAAGATACGCAGTATTTT.

The chain is built from TRBV5-1 and TRBJ2-1, with D possibly being TRBD1 (5 bases). The CDR3 is 16 residues long. Germline CDR1 and CDR2: SGHRS and YFSETQ. Trimming pared 0 bases from V and 8 bases from J, leaving 18 bases between. CDR3 coding DNA: TGCGCCAGCAGCTTGGCCCGGTTTACAGGTTATGATGAGCAGTTCTTC. Protein product: CASSLARFTGYDEQFF.

The gene calls are TRBV7-8 and TRBJ2-2, with 7 bases aligning to TRBD2. CDR3 length equals 18 residues. Germline CDR1 and CDR2: SGHVS and FQNEAQ. V shed 5 bases, J shed 3 bases, and the junction held 15 bases outside the gene matches. The CDR3 DNA follows: TGTGCCAGCAGCCCCAACTGGGGCGGGAGTATAGACACCGGGGAGCTGTTTTTT. Translation: CASSPNWGGSIDTGELFF.

The chain links TRBV27 to TRBJ1-5; perhaps TRBD1 as D (6 bases). V was cut by 6 bases and J by 5 bases, with 14 bases left in between. Germline CDR1 is MNHEY and CDR2 is SMNVEV (reference sequence). The CDR3 sequence is 14 residues long. Written as DNA, the CDR3 is TGTGCCAGCAGATCCGGGACATCATATCAGCCCCAGCATTTT. It encodes CASRSGTSYQPQHF.

The rearrangement uses TRBV5-1 and TRBJ2-2, with 13 bases fitting TRBD2. The CDR3 totals 18 residues. V lost 4 bases to trimming and J lost 5 bases; unmatched junction nucleotides: 11. CDR1 SGHRS and CDR2 YFSETQ come from the germline V gene. CDR3 sequence reads: CASSRRLAGGPGTGELFF. Here the CDR3 DNA reads TGCGCCAGCAGCCGAAGACTAGCGGGGGGCCCGGGTACCGGGGAGCTGTTTTTT. Variable domain in full (rest from reference TRBV5-1 and TRBJ2-2): KAGVTQTPRYLIKTRGQQVTLSCSPISGHRSVSWYQQTPGQGLQFLFEYFSETQRNKGNFPGRFSGRQFSNSRSEMNVSTLELGDSALYLCASSRRLAGGPGTGELFFGEGSRLTVL.

J is TRBJ2-1 and V is TRBV5-6; tentative D call: TRBD2 (5 bases). The ends were cut back, 4 bases at V and 6 bases at J, with 5 bases in the middle. Germline loops: CDR1 SGHDT, CDR2 YYEEEE. CDR3 size: 11 residues. Written as DNA, the CDR3 is TGTGCCAGCAGCCTAGCCAATGAGCAGTTCTTC. It translates to CASSLANEQFF.

This clone has only one observation. The V call is TRBV28, the J call TRBJ1-6; perhaps TRBD1 as D (6 bases). Per the germline V gene, CDR1 is MDHEN and CDR2 is SYDVKM. The CDR3 sequence is 15 residues long. Trimming took 4 bases from V and 9 from J, leaving 16 bases between them. The CDR3 sequence is CASSSGQIIGSPLHF. DNA for the CDR3: TGTGCCAGCAGTTCCGGACAGATAATCGGTTCACCCCTCCACTTT.

V is TRBV5-5 and J is TRBJ2-1, with TRBD2 matching 13 bases. The ends lost 4 bases at V and 5 bases at J; junction bases unmatched: 12. Germline CDR1 and CDR2: SGHKS and YYEKEE (reference sequence). The CDR3 loop spans 18 amino acids. CDR3 amino acids: CASSPGFSGTSGDNEQFF. DNA of the CDR3: TGTGCCAGCAGCCCGGGGTTTTCCGGGACTAGCGGGGACAATGAGCAGTTCTTC.

The chain joins TRBV30 to TRBJ1-1, with TRBD1 matching 8 bases. The V segment lost 1 base and the J segment 1 base; nucleotides outside the gene matches: 11. The CDR3 spans 17 residues. Germline V CDR1 and CDR2: GTSNPN, SVGIG (reference sequence). This CDR3 reads CAWSALSRGHRNTEAFF. DNA for the CDR3: TGTGCCTGGAGTGCACTATCCAGGGGGCATCGGAACACTGAAGCTTTCTTT.

The chain combines TRBV5-4 with TRBJ1-1; no definite D call. The CDR3 is 14 residues long. Germline CDR1 reads SGHNT; CDR2 reads YYREEE (reference sequence). Trimming cost V 0 bases and J 1 base, with 7 bases left between them. The CDR3 is CASSLDRGNTEAFF. The DNA of the CDR3 is TGTGCCAGCAGCTTGGACCGGGGGAACACTGAAGCTTTCTTT.

This chain uses TRBV12-3 or TRBV12-4 with TRBJ1-1, with 7 bases that match TRBD1. Trimming at V came to 6 bases and at J to 3 bases, leaving 1 base not matched to a gene. The CDR3 runs 12 residues. This chain's CDR3 is CASSDRDTEAFF. DNA of the CDR3: TGTGCCAGCAGCGACAGGGACACTGAAGCTTTCTTT.

The chain carries TRBV3-1 (or the pseudogene TRBV3-2) and TRBJ2-3; 11 bases map to TRBD2. Germline lookup yields CDR1 LGHDT and CDR2 YNNKEL (reference sequence). The CDR3 is made up of 18 amino acids. Germline trimming cut 0 bases from V and 5 bases from J; bases unmatched to any gene: 10. The CDR3 sequence: CASSQDLAGGKIIDTQYF. The CDR3, as DNA: TGTGCCAGCAGCCAAGACTTAGCGGGAGGGAAAATTATAGATACGCAGTATTTT.

V and J are TRBV21-1 and TRBJ2-5; TRBD1 is the table's D call and was not checked against the DNA. TRBV21-1 is reported as a pseudogene. The CDR3 has 12 residues. Written as DNA, the CDR3 is TGTGCCAGCAGGGGACAGCGGGAGACCCAGTACTTC. Protein: CASRGQRETQYF.

The V and J genes are TRBV6-2 or TRBV6-3 and TRBJ1-6; 11 nucleotides line up with TRBD1. The V segment lost 0 bases and the J segment 0 bases; nucleotides outside the gene matches: 7. The CDR3 length is 20 residues. Germline CDR1 is MNHEY and CDR2 is SVGEGT. CDR3 in amino acids: CASSYSPRTGGASYNSPLHF. In nucleotides, the CDR3 is TGTGCCAGCAGTTACTCCCCCCGGACAGGGGGCGCCTCCTATAATTCACCCCTCCACTTT.

The V call is TRBV3-1 (or the pseudogene TRBV3-2), the J call TRBJ1-5; 10 nucleotides agree with TRBD1. Germline V gene data show CDR1 as LGHDT and CDR2 as YNNKEL (reference sequence). The CDR3 has 15 residues. V lost 3 bases to trimming and J lost 2 bases; unmatched junction nucleotides: 1. The CDR3 loop reads CASSHGTGGNQPQHF. In DNA form, the CDR3 reads TGTGCCAGCAGCCACGGGACAGGGGGCAATCAGCCCCAGCATTTT.

This clone came up once. The chain uses TRBV24-1 and TRBJ1-2; D may be TRBD1 (6 bases). Trimming left V 6 bases short and J 8 bases short, with 15 bases between. From germline, CDR1 is KGHDR and CDR2 SFDVKD. CDR3 length: 13 amino acids. For the CDR3, the DNA is TGTGCCACCAGTTCGGGGGGCGAGAGGGGCTACACCTTC. Protein sequence: CATSSGGERGYTF.

The chain links TRBV5-1 to TRBJ1-1; D might be TRBD1 (5 bases). The germline V gene encodes CDR1 SGHRS and CDR2 YFSETQ. Trimming removed 5 bases from V and 2 bases from J, with 13 bases in between. This CDR3 is 14 amino acids long. Written as DNA, the CDR3 is TGCGCCAGCAGTAATGGGGGGGTTAACACTGAAGCTTTCTTT. Its protein is CASSNGGVNTEAFF. Full variable domain (remainder filled in from reference TRBV5-1 and TRBJ1-1): KAGVTQTPRYLIKTRGQQVTLSCSPISGHRSVSWYQQTPGQGLQFLFEYFSETQRNKGNFPGRFSGRQFSNSRSEMNVSTLELGDSALYLCASSNGGVNTEAFFGQGTRLTVV.

The chain is built from TRBV27 and TRBJ1-5; no definite D call. V lost 4 bases, J lost 3 bases, and 13 bases lay in between. The CDR3 length is 15 residues. From germline, CDR1 is MNHEY and CDR2 SMNVEV (reference sequence). The CDR3: CASSWTSLNNQPQHF. The CDR3 bases are TGTGCCAGCAGTTGGACTTCTTTAAACAATCAGCCCCAGCATTTT.

The chain is built from TRBV7-2 and TRBJ2-7; 10 positions match TRBD1. Trimming at V came to 5 bases and at J to 6 bases, leaving 16 bases not matched to a gene. The germline V gene encodes CDR1 SGHTA and CDR2 FQGNSA. The length of the CDR3 is 17 residues. CDR3 loop: CASSPMAGGQGTGEQYF. DNA of the CDR3: TGTGCCAGCAGCCCTATGGCTGGGGGACAGGGGACAGGCGAGCAGTACTTC. Variable domain in full (rest from reference TRBV7-2 and TRBJ2-7): GAGVSQSPSNKVTEKGKDVELRCDPISGHTALYWYRQSLGQGLEFLIYFQGNSAPDKSGLPSDRFSAERTGGSVSTLTIQRTQQEDSAVYLCASSPMAGGQGTGEQYFGPGTRLTVT.

This clone was seen only once. The chain is built from TRBV11-2 and TRBJ1-2; 8 bases agree with TRBD1. CDR3 length equals 14 residues. V trimming: 5 bases; J trimming: 4 bases; junction bases outside the gene matches: 6. CDR1 is SGHAT, CDR2 FQNNGV, per germline. CDR3 amino acids: CASSPNRGGYGYTF. The CDR3 DNA sequence: TGTGCCAGCAGCCCCAACAGGGGGGGCTATGGCTACACCTTC. The full variable domain, with the rest looked up from reference TRBV11-2 and TRBJ1-2, is EAGVAQSPRYKIIEKRQSVAFWCNPISGHATLYWYQQILGQGPKLLIQFQNNGVVDDSQLPKDRFSAERLKGVDSTLKIQPAKLEDSAVYLCASSPNRGGYGYTFGSGTRLTVV.

The V gene is TRBV19, the J gene TRBJ1-2; D call uncertain. This CDR3 has 17 residues. V lost 2 bases to trimming and J lost 5 bases, with 21 bases between them. Germline CDR1 reads LNHDA; CDR2 reads SQIVND (reference sequence). As DNA, the CDR3 is TGTGCCAGTAGTATATCCGGCAGTCCGAGGGTACCTTATGGCTACACCTTC. Protein product: CASSISGSPRVPYGYTF.

V is TRBV7-9 and J is TRBJ1-4, with D possibly TRBD1 on 5 matching bases. Deletions cut 3 bases from V and 6 bases from J, with 8 bases between. CDR1 SEHNR and CDR2 FQNEAQ come from the germline V gene (reference sequence). There are 13 residues in the CDR3. CDR3 coding DNA: TGTGCCAGCAGCTTGGGGCTATATGAAAAACTGTTTTTT. It translates to CASSLGLYEKLFF.